The 22 T cell receptor beta chains in this list originate from one sample, sequenced in a study of control samples from healthy donors and cancer patients. Clones were sequenced by immunoSEQ multiplex PCR, and TCRdb holds only the in-frame ones, with some missing. The table shows about 98,000 clones, with roughly three quarters occurring only once. The sample was blood. These receptors all come from a woman aged 25-40 years in good health.

V and J are TRBV6-6 and TRBJ1-1; unclear D gene. This CDR3 has 15 amino acids. Trimming removed 2 bases from V and 0 bases from J, with 10 bases in between. Germline V gene lookup returns CDR1 MNHNY and CDR2 SVGAGI (reference sequence). Here the CDR3 reads CASSYRQTMNTEAFF. The DNA of the CDR3 is TGTGCCAGCAGTTACAGGCAGACCATGAACACTGAAGCTTTCTTT.

The chain carries TRBV30 and TRBJ2-3; no clear D. This CDR3 is 14 amino acids long. Germline CDR1 and CDR2: GTSNPN and SVGIG (reference sequence). V lost 1 base and J lost 2, with 10 bases in between. CDR3 sequence reads: CAWSDEQNTDTQYF. The DNA of the CDR3 is TGTGCCTGGAGTGATGAACAGAACACAGATACGCAGTATTTT.

The chain recombines TRBV7-2 with TRBJ2-7; 10 bases are shared with TRBD2. CDR1 is SGHTA, CDR2 FQGNSA, per germline. With 6 bases clipped from V and 6 bases from J, the junction kept 8 bases outside the gene matches. The CDR3 runs 14 residues. The CDR3, as DNA: TGTGCCAGCAGTTTCGACCGACTAGCGGGCGAGCAGTACTTC. Residues: CASSFDRLAGEQYF.

The rearrangement uses TRBV12-3 or TRBV12-4 and TRBJ1-2; D not certain. The CDR3 contains 12 residues. Trimming removed 0 bases at V and 12 bases at J, with 11 bases between. The CDR3: CASSLAGQWDTF. CDR3 DNA sequence: TGTGCCAGCAGTTTAGCGGGTCAGTGGGACACCTTC.

This chain links TRBV29-1 with TRBJ1-4; no clear D. The CDR3 has 12 amino acids. From germline, CDR1 is SQVTM and CDR2 ANQGSEA. V lost 4 bases and J lost 6, with 9 bases in between. CDR3 sequence reads: CSVGEADEKLFF. CDR3 nucleotide sequence: TGCAGCGTTGGGGAGGCCGATGAAAAACTGTTTTTT.

This clone was observed a handful of times. This rearrangement joins TRBV30 to TRBJ2-4; unclear D gene. The V and J ends lost 2 bases and 8 bases respectively, with 16 bases between them. The CDR3 totals 14 residues. The germline gives CDR1 GTSNPN, CDR2 SVGIG (reference sequence). CDR3 sequence reads: CAWSLKGFGYIQYF. The CDR3 region has the DNA TGTGCCTGGAGTCTAAAGGGCTTTGGGTACATTCAGTACTTC. Full variable domain (remainder filled in from reference TRBV30 and TRBJ2-4): SQTIHQWPATLVQPVGSPLSLECTVEGTSNPNLYWYRQAAGRGLQLLFYSVGIGQISSEVPQNLSASRPQDRQFILSSKKLLLSDSGFYLCAWSLKGFGYIQYFGAGTRLSVL.

The chain links TRBV30 to TRBJ2-3; D possibly corresponds to TRBD1 (6 bases). The CDR3 covers 12 residues. Germline loops: CDR1 GTSNPN, CDR2 SVGIG (reference sequence). V shed 3 bases and J shed 8 bases, with 12 bases lying between them. The CDR3 DNA reads as TGTGCCTGGAGGAAGGGGGTGATTACGCAGTATTTT. It encodes CAWRKGVITQYF.

The rearrangement joins TRBV18 to TRBJ2-5; 9 bases map to TRBD1. Germline V lookup: CDR1 KGHSH, CDR2 LQKENI. The J segment lost 5 bases and the V segment lost 8 bases, leaving 12 bases of the junction unmatched. The CDR3 totals 15 residues. The CDR3 DNA sequence: TGTGCCAGCCTCTACCTACAGGGGGCCGGGGAGACCCAGTACTTC. Its protein product is CASLYLQGAGETQYF.

V usage is TRBV5-4 and J usage is TRBJ2-1, with 11 nucleotides matching TRBD2. Trimming took 4 bases from V and 6 from J; bases not matched to a gene: 9. Germline V lookup: CDR1 SGHNT, CDR2 YYREEE (reference sequence). This CDR3 has 16 amino acids. CDR3: CASSTLRLAGGNEQFF. In DNA, the CDR3 is TGTGCCAGCAGCACCCTGAGGCTAGCGGGGGGCAATGAGCAGTTCTTC.

The chain links TRBV5-1 to TRBJ2-2; 8 nucleotides match TRBD2. The CDR3 is 17 amino acids. Germline V gene sequence: CDR1 SGHRS, CDR2 YFSETQ. Germline trimming cut 4 bases from V and 4 bases from J; bases unmatched to any gene: 12. The CDR3 region is CASSDLRLASGTGELFF. CDR3 bases: TGCGCCAGCAGCGATCTGAGACTAGCGAGTGGCACCGGGGAGCTGTTTTTT.

V gene TRBV30 combines with J gene TRBJ1-3; D perhaps matches TRBD1 (5 bases). The CDR3 loop spans 14 amino acids. V was clipped by 0 bases and J by 4 bases, with 10 bases between them. Per germline, CDR1 GTSNPN and CDR2 SVGIG (reference sequence). CDR3 DNA sequence: TGTGCCTGGAGTGTTAAAGGGGCCGGAAACACCATATATTTT. Encoded protein: CAWSVKGAGNTIYF.

The chain combines TRBV10-2 with TRBJ1-3; D possibly corresponds to TRBD1 (5 bases). This CDR3 region has 13 residues. V was clipped by 9 bases and J by 4 bases, with 13 bases between them. Per germline, CDR1 WSHSY and CDR2 SAAADI. The CDR3 bases are TGCGCCAGTTTACAGGATACCGGAAACACCATATATTTT. It encodes CASLQDTGNTIYF.

The V gene is TRBV19, the J gene TRBJ2-3; 8 nucleotides match TRBD2. The germline V gene encodes CDR1 LNHDA and CDR2 SQIVND (reference sequence). The length of the CDR3 is 14 residues. The V and J ends lost 4 bases and 0 bases, in that order; junction bases with no gene match: 0. The CDR3 here is CASSTSGSTDTQYF. The CDR3 DNA reads as TGTGCCAGTAGTACTAGCGGGAGCACAGATACGCAGTATTTT.

The gene calls are TRBV6-4 and TRBJ2-7; TRBD1 agrees at 9 bases. This CDR3 comprises 15 residues. CDR1 and CDR2 (germline): MRHNA, SNTAGT. V shed 3 bases, J shed 5 bases, and the junction held 8 bases outside the gene matches. CDR3 bases: TGTGCCAGCAGTGATGTTGGACAGGGGTTTCACGAGCAGTACTTC. Its protein product is CASSDVGQGFHEQYF.

This clone was picked up a small number of times. The rearrangement uses TRBV6-6 and TRBJ2-7; 8 bases match TRBD1. CDR1 and CDR2 (germline): MNHNY, SVGAGI (reference sequence). The ends lost 6 bases at V and 7 bases at J; junction bases unmatched: 8. The CDR3 covers 13 residues. This CDR3 is CASSSDRAGEQYF. In DNA, the CDR3 is TGTGCCAGCAGCTCGGACAGGGCGGGGGAGCAGTACTTC.

J is TRBJ2-1 and V is TRBV18; D may be TRBD2 (6 bases). The CDR3 has 13 residues. Germline V gene lookup returns CDR1 KGHSH and CDR2 LQKENI. V shed 8 bases and J shed 3 bases, with 11 bases lying between them. CDR3 sequence: CASAGPNYNEQFF. The CDR3 region has the DNA TGTGCCAGCGCGGGACCTAACTACAATGAGCAGTTCTTC. The whole variable domain, filled in from reference TRBV18 and TRBJ2-1, reads NAGVMQNPRHLVRRRGQEARLRCSPMKGHSHVYWYRQLPEEGLKFMVYLQKENIIDESGMPKERFSAEFPKEGPSILRIQQVVRGDSAAYFCASAGPNYNEQFFGPGTRLTVL.

The rearrangement uses TRBV12-5 and TRBJ2-3; either TRBD1 or TRBD2 may fit D (5 bases each). The CDR3 is 16 amino acids. The V and J ends lost 7 bases and 0 bases respectively, with 17 bases between them. Germline V gives CDR1 LGHNT, CDR2 FRNRAP. The CDR3, as DNA: TGTGCTAGTGCCCTTATGGGGGTCGGGAGCACAGATACGCAGTATTTT. The encoded protein is CASALMGVGSTDTQYF.

This clone was seen a handful of times. The chain employs TRBV2 and TRBJ2-7; 8 bases are a match to TRBD2. The CDR3 spans 15 residues. V lost 3 bases to trimming and J lost 2 bases; unmatched junction nucleotides: 6. Germline V CDR1 and CDR2: SNHLY, FYNNEI. The CDR3 sequence is CASSDLGGGTYEQYF. CDR3 in DNA: TGTGCCAGCAGTGACCTCGGGGGGGGGACCTACGAGCAGTACTTC.

The J gene is TRBJ2-3, the V gene TRBV5-1; D is ambiguous. CDR1 is SGHRS and CDR2 is YFSETQ in the germline V gene. This CDR3 spans 13 amino acids. V was clipped by 2 bases and J by 1 base, with 5 bases between them. The CDR3 region is CASSFGGTDTQYF. The CDR3 DNA reads as TGCGCCAGCAGCTTTGGCGGCACAGATACGCAGTATTTT.

The chain is built from TRBV30 and TRBJ2-3; D is unclear. The germline V gene encodes CDR1 GTSNPN and CDR2 SVGIG (reference sequence). This CDR3 comprises 13 residues. The ends were cut back, 0 bases at V and 6 bases at J, with 10 bases in the middle. The CDR3, as DNA: TGTGCCTGGAGTGTAATTGGTGCTGATACGCAGTATTTT. Encoded protein: CAWSVIGADTQYF.

The rearrangement joins TRBV19 to TRBJ1-6; D is uncertain. Germline V CDR1 and CDR2: LNHDA, SQIVND (reference sequence). CDR3 length equals 14 residues. Trimming took 3 bases from V and 7 from J, leaving 10 bases between them. DNA of the CDR3: TGTGCCAGTAGTATCGGGCAGGTCAATTCACCCCTCCACTTT. Its translation: CASSIGQVNSPLHF. The entire variable domain, with the rest obtained from reference TRBV19 and TRBJ1-6, is as follows: DGGITQSPKYLFRKEGQNVTLSCEQNLNHDAMYWYRQDPGQGLRLIYYSQIVNDFQKGDIAEGYSVSREKKESFPLTVTSAQKNPTAFYLCASSIGQVNSPLHFGNGTRLTVT.

This clone was recorded a few times. In DNA, the CDR3 is TGCGCCAGCAGCTGGGAGGGTCAGGAGCAGTACTTC. The encoded protein is CASSWEGQEQYF. This chain connects TRBV5-1 to TRBJ2-7, with 7 bases fitting TRBD2. Germline V gene data show CDR1 as SGHRS and CDR2 as YFSETQ. The CDR3 length is 12 residues. Trimming removed 3 bases from V and 7 bases from J; junction bases left unmatched: 4.